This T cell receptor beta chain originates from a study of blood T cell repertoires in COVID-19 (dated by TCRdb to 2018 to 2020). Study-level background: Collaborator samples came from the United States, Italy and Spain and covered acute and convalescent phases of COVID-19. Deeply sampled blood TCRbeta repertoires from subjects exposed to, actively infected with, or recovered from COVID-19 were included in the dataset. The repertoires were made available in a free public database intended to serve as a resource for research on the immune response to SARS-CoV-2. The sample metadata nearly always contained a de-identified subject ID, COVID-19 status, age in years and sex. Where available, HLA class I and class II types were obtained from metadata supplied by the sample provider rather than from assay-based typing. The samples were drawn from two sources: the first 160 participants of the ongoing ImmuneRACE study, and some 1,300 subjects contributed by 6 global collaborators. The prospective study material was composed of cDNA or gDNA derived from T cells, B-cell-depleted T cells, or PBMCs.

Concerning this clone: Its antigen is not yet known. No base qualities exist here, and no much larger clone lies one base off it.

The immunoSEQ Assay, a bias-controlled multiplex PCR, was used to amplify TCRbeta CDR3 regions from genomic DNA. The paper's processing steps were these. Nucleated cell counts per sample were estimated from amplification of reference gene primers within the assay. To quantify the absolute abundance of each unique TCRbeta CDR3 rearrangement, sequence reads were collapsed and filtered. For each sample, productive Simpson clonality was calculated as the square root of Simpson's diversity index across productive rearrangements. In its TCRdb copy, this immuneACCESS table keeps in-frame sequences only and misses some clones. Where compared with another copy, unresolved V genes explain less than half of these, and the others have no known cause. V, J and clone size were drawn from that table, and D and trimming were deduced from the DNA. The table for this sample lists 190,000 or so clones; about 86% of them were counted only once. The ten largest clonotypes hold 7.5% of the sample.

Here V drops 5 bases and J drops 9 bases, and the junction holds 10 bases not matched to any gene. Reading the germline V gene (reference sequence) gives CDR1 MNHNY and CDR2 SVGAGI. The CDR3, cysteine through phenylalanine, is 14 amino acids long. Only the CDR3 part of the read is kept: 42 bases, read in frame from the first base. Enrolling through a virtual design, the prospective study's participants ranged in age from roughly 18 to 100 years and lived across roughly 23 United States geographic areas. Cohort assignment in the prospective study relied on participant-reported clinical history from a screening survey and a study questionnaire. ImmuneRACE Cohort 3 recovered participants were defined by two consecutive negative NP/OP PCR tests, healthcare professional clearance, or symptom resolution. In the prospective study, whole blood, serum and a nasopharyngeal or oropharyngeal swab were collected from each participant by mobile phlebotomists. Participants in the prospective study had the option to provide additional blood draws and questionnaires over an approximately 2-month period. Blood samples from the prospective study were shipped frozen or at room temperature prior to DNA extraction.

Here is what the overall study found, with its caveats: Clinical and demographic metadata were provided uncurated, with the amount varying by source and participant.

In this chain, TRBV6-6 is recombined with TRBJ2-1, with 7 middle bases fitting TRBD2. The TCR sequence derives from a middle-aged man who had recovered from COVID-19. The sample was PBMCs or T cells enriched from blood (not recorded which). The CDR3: CASSGSGGMTEQFF. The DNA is TGTGCCAGCAGTGGGTCGGGGGGTATGACTGAGCAGTTCTTC.